Presented here are 7 T cell receptor beta chains from one specimen sequenced in a study of spatial heterogeneity in lung cancer. As for time point: sample taken at primary tumor resection. Sequencing of whole RNA from tumor, nontumor lung or frozen PBMC involved no sorting. TCRdb recomputed calls from the 5' RACE reads with MiXCR, one row per CDR3 protein. Of around 40,000 distinct CDR3 sequences detected, roughly 5.8% appear once; the ten largest clones hold roughly 12%. The sample here was PBMCs, taken at surgery. The receptors derive from a male donor with early-stage non-small cell lung cancer.

This clonotype was counted at least ten times. This chain links TRBV5-1 with TRBJ1-4; possibly TRBD1 for D (5 bases). CDR1 and CDR2 from the germline V gene are SGHRS and YFSETQ. Deletions cut 0 bases from V and 8 bases from J, with 11 bases between. This CDR3 region has 14 residues. Here the CDR3 reads CASSLGGQKEKLFF. The CDR3 nucleotides are TGCGCCAGCAGCTTGGGGGGCCAGAAGGAAAAACTGTTTTTT.

There are many counts of this clonotype. The chain combines TRBV6-5 with TRBJ1-6; 7 bases are a match to TRBD1. The junction had 10 bases not matched to a gene; V was cut back by 5 bases and J by 9 bases. Germline V lookup: CDR1 MNHEY, CDR2 SVGAGI. The CDR3 has 15 amino acids. The CDR3 region has the DNA TGTGCCAGCAGTAGAGTCCCGGGACAGACTTCACCCCTCCACTTT. It codes for CASSRVPGQTSPLHF.

At least ten counts were recorded for this clonotype. This chain connects TRBV5-6 to TRBJ1-5; D not resolved. CDR3 length: 15 residues. Trimming removed 2 bases from V and 5 bases from J, with 14 bases in between. Per germline, CDR1 SGHDT and CDR2 YYEEEE. The CDR3 spells CASSFFGSGDQPQHF. CDR3 DNA sequence: TGTGCCAGCAGCTTTTTCGGCAGCGGAGATCAGCCCCAGCATTTT.

In this sample, this clonotype is medium-sized. The gene calls are TRBV20-1 and TRBJ2-7; TRBD2 aligns across 7 bases. The CDR3 runs to 14 residues. CDR1 is DFQATT and CDR2 is SNEGSKA in the germline V gene (reference sequence). V lost 3 bases, J lost 5 bases, and 10 bases stayed unmatched. The CDR3 here is CSASGGSLTDEQYF. DNA for the CDR3: TGCAGTGCTAGCGGGGGGTCCTTAACGGACGAGCAGTACTTC.

This clonotype was detected a few times. The rearrangement uses TRBV30 and TRBJ1-6, with a weak D call TRBD1 (5 bases). Germline CDR1 GTSNPN, CDR2 SVGIG (reference sequence). The ends were cut back, 0 bases at V and 7 bases at J, with 7 bases in the middle. The CDR3 is 13 amino acids. CDR3 DNA: TGTGCCTGGAGTGTAGGGACGAATTCACCCCTCCACTTT. Protein product: CAWSVGTNSPLHF.

This clonotype was found a few times. V gene TRBV20-1 combines with J gene TRBJ1-2; possibly TRBD1 for D (6 bases). The germline V and J ends were trimmed by 6 bases and 5 bases, with 19 bases remaining between them. The CDR3 sequence is 14 residues long. CDR1 is DFQATT and CDR2 is SNEGSKA in the germline V gene (reference sequence). The CDR3 region has the DNA TGCAGTGCCGGAGGTCGTCAGGGGAGATATGGCTACACCTTC. Protein: CSAGGRQGRYGYTF.

This clonotype was counted a few times. The chain joins TRBV7-9 to TRBJ2-2; tentative D call: TRBD2 (6 bases). The germline V gene encodes CDR1 SEHNR and CDR2 FQNEAQ (reference sequence). This CDR3 has 15 residues. Trimming took 3 bases from V and 5 from J, leaving 13 bases between them. As DNA, the CDR3 is TGTGCCAGCAGCTTTTGGGACTTTACGACCGGGGAGCTGTTTTTT. As protein: CASSFWDFTTGELFF. The variable domain in full, completed from reference TRBV7-9 and TRBJ2-2, reads DTGVSQNPRHKITKRGQNVTFRCDPISEHNRLYWYRQTLGQGPEFLTYFQNEAQLEKSRLLSDRFSAERPKGSFSTLEIQRTEQGDSAMYLCASSFWDFTTGELFFGEGSRLTVL.